Listed here are 16 T cell receptor beta chains from one sample, sequenced in a study of cytomegalovirus exposure and HLA in healthy donors. Primers for the PCR totalled 60 Vbeta and 13 Jbeta. Libraries were prepared by immunoSEQ multiplex PCR; TCRdb keeps only in-frame clonotypes and omits some of them. The sample consists of roughly 150,000 clones, around 80% of them appearing once. Specimen: PBMCs. These receptors were obtained from a man younger than 40 in good health.

The V call is TRBV11-3, the J call TRBJ2-5; 13 positions match TRBD2. This CDR3 comprises 17 residues. Trimming cost V 5 bases and J 1 base; bases outside gene matches: 7. CDR1 and CDR2 (germline): SGHNT, YENEEA. CDR3 sequence reads: CASSHGLAGVFQETQYF. The CDR3 region has the DNA TGTGCCAGCAGCCATGGACTAGCGGGAGTATTCCAAGAGACCCAGTACTTC.

CDR3 protein: CASSATSGRRTDTQYF. The CDR3 nucleotides read TGTGCCAGCAGCGCGACTAGCGGGAGAAGGACAGATACGCAGTATTTT. The chain has TRBV9 and TRBJ2-3; 12 nucleotides line up with TRBD2. The CDR3 runs 16 residues. J lost 3 bases, V lost 3 bases, and 5 bases had no gene match. Per the germline V gene, CDR1 is SGDLS and CDR2 is YYNGEE.

The chain recombines TRBV11-3 with TRBJ2-7, with TRBD1 matching 7 bases. V gave up 0 bases and J gave up 3 bases; unmatched junction bases: 2. This CDR3 is built from 14 residues. Germline loops: CDR1 SGHNT, CDR2 YENEEA. This chain's CDR3 is CASSLDPGGYEQYF. The CDR3 DNA reads as TGTGCCAGCAGCTTAGACCCAGGGGGCTACGAGCAGTACTTC.

This chain uses TRBV18 with TRBJ1-2; 7 positions agree with TRBD1. The junction had 7 bases not matched to a gene; V was cut back by 6 bases and J by 0 bases. CDR1 and CDR2 from the germline V gene are KGHSH and LQKENI. CDR3 length: 15 amino acids. The CDR3 loop reads CASSQDRQANYGYTF. In nucleotides, the CDR3 is TGTGCCAGCTCCCAGGACAGGCAAGCTAACTATGGCTACACCTTC.

This clone was recorded a few times. The V gene is TRBV25-1, the J gene TRBJ1-4; 7 bases are shared with TRBD1. The germline V gene encodes CDR1 MGHDK and CDR2 SYGVNS. CDR3 length equals 16 residues. J lost 4 bases, V lost 0 bases, and 5 bases had no gene match. CDR3 amino acids: CASSEYSGQYNEKLFF. CDR3 nucleotide sequence: TGTGCCAGCAGTGAATACTCGGGACAGTATAATGAAAAACTGTTTTTT. Together with reference TRBV25-1 and TRBJ1-4, the CDR3 gives the full variable domain: EADIYQTPRYLVIGTGKKITLECSQTMGHDKMYWYQQDPGMELHLIHYSYGVNSTEKGDLSSESTVSRIRTEHFPLTLESARPSHTSQYLCASSEYSGQYNEKLFFGSGTQLSVL.

The chain couples TRBV7-2 to TRBJ1-1; D is ambiguous. Trimming cost V 1 base and J 0 bases, with 9 bases left between them. The CDR3 length is 15 residues. In germline, CDR1 is SGHTA, CDR2 FQGNSA. The CDR3 reads CASSLGTGMNTEAFF. The DNA of the CDR3 is TGTGCCAGCAGCTTAGGTACGGGAATGAACACTGAAGCTTTCTTT.

This clone was detected only a few times. This chain uses TRBV5-5 with TRBJ1-5; D uncertain. The CDR3 runs to 13 residues. Trimming took 0 bases from V and 5 from J, leaving 6 bases between them. The germline CDR1 and CDR2 sequences are SGHKS and YYEKEE (reference sequence). The CDR3 loop reads CASSLGSYQPQHF. The CDR3 region has the DNA TGTGCCAGCAGCTTGGGCAGTTATCAGCCCCAGCATTTT.

V is TRBV10-3 and J is TRBJ1-5, with D perhaps matching TRBD1 (5 bases). The V end lost 10 bases, the J end lost 0 bases, and 16 bases lay between the germline ends. The CDR3 runs 15 residues. In germline, CDR1 is ENHRY, CDR2 SYGVKD. Written as DNA, the CDR3 is TGTGCCACCCAGTGGGGGGAGTATAGCAATCAGCCCCAGCATTTT. This gives the protein CATQWGEYSNQPQHF.

This clone was counted a few times. The V gene is TRBV18, the J gene TRBJ1-3; TRBD1 aligns across 8 bases. The CDR3 is made up of 16 amino acids. Germline lookup yields CDR1 KGHSH and CDR2 LQKENI. V was clipped by 5 bases and J by 2 bases; unmatched bases: 8. The chain's CDR3 is CASSDRQGKTGNTIYF. The DNA for the CDR3 is TGTGCCAGCTCAGATAGACAGGGGAAGACTGGAAACACCATATATTTT.

Only one count was recorded for this clone. This rearrangement joins TRBV7-9 to TRBJ1-2; TRBD1 might be the D (5 bases). The CDR3 loop spans 14 amino acids. V shed 0 bases and J shed 8 bases, with 13 bases lying between them. CDR1 and CDR2 from the germline V gene are SEHNR and FQNEAQ (reference sequence). The CDR3 sequence: CASSLAFGGEGYTF. The DNA of the CDR3 is TGTGCCAGCAGCTTAGCCTTCGGGGGTGAGGGCTACACCTTC.

The chain joins TRBV2 to TRBJ1-1; no clear D gene. The CDR3 has 17 amino acids. Germline V gene lookup returns CDR1 SNHLY and CDR2 FYNNEI. V was cut by 6 bases and J by 0 bases, with 20 bases left in between. CDR3 DNA: TGTGCCAGCAGCGGAAATGCCGGCCCTGACATGAACACTGAAGCTTTCTTT. Its translation is CASSGNAGPDMNTEAFF.

This clone was recorded only once. The chain couples TRBV7-3 to TRBJ2-3; 8 bases are shared with TRBD1. The CDR3 consists of 13 residues. Germline trimming cut 5 bases from V and 10 bases from J; bases unmatched to any gene: 8. Germline V CDR1 and CDR2: SGHTA, FQGTGA. The CDR3 loop reads CASSTGQEKAQYF. CDR3 in DNA: TGTGCCAGCAGCACGGGACAGGAGAAAGCGCAGTATTTT.

This clone was seen a single time. The chain joins TRBV6-4 to TRBJ2-1, with D uncertain. V lost 1 base and J 12 bases, leaving 13 bases between the germline ends. Germline values: CDR1 MRHNA, CDR2 SNTAGT. This CDR3 has 13 amino acids. The CDR3 protein is CASSDWLGTGQFF. CDR3 DNA: TGTGCCAGCAGTGACTGGTTGGGCACTGGGCAGTTCTTC.

The V call is TRBV30, the J call TRBJ2-1, with 9 nucleotides matching TRBD1. V shed 3 bases and J 6 bases; nucleotides not matched to a gene: 9. The CDR3 is made up of 15 amino acids. Germline lookup yields CDR1 GTSNPN and CDR2 SVGIG (reference sequence). As DNA, the CDR3 is TGTGCCTGGAGCGAACAGGGGGCGGGCCGCAATGAGCAGTTCTTC. Translated, it gives CAWSEQGAGRNEQFF.

The gene calls are TRBV27 and TRBJ2-7, with 7 bases aligning to TRBD2. The CDR3 has 17 residues. Germline trimming cut 3 bases from V and 0 bases from J; bases unmatched to any gene: 11. Germline CDR1 and CDR2: MNHEY and SMNVEV (reference sequence). The CDR3 here is CASSFVARGSPSYEQYF. CDR3 DNA sequence: TGTGCCAGCAGTTTCGTCGCTCGCGGGAGTCCCTCCTACGAGCAGTACTTC.

The chain recombines TRBV11-3 with TRBJ2-3; tentative D call: TRBD2 (5 bases). The CDR3 loop spans 15 amino acids. The germline V gene encodes CDR1 SGHNT and CDR2 YENEEA. The ends were cut back, 1 base at V and 0 bases at J, with 8 bases in the middle. CDR3 protein: CASSLGGPSTDTQYF. CDR3 in DNA: TGTGCCAGCAGCTTAGGCGGGCCAAGCACAGATACGCAGTATTTT.